The present T cell receptor (beta chain) was sequenced within a study of PD-1 blockade in mismatch repair-deficient tumors. Profiling relied on immunoSEQ multiplex PCR, and the TCRdb table lists in-frame clones only, not all of them. The sample holds about 84,000 clones, approximately 84% seen once. This CDR3 has 14 residues. Germline values: CDR1 MNHEY, CDR2 SVGAGI. V was trimmed by 5 bases and J by 1 base, leaving 9 bases between them. This chain connects TRBV6-5 to TRBJ1-5, with no clear D. The specimen comprised peripheral blood, sampled 12 weeks after starting pembrolizumab. The source is an adult with mismatch repair-deficient cancer. CDR3 residues: CASSEFDSNQPQHF. The CDR3 DNA sequence: TGTGCCAGCAGTGAATTCGACAGCAATCAGCCCCAGCATTTT.